Following are 24 T cell receptor beta chains from one sample sequenced in a study of blood T cell repertoires in COVID-19. Clones were read by immunoSEQ multiplex PCR, and TCRdb kept only the in-frame ones, dropping some. Seen here are almost 400,000 clones, 88% observed once, and the top ten hold about 0.89%. The sample taken for sequencing was PBMCs or T cells enriched from blood (not recorded which). These receptor sequences come from a woman under 40 with acute COVID-19.

The gene calls are TRBV5-5 and TRBJ2-3; TRBD1 aligns across 10 bases. J gave up 2 bases and V 0 bases, and 3 bases lay outside the gene matches. CDR1 SGHKS and CDR2 YYEKEE come from the germline V gene (reference sequence). The CDR3 is made up of 16 amino acids. The CDR3 DNA sequence: TGTGCCAGCAGCTTGGCCGGGACAGGGGCCACAGATACGCAGTATTTT. This translates into CASSLAGTGATDTQYF.

V usage is TRBV3-1 (or the pseudogene TRBV3-2) and J usage is TRBJ2-2, with 12 bases matching TRBD2. This CDR3 region has 16 residues. The V and J ends lost 3 bases and 5 bases, in that order; junction bases with no gene match: 4. CDR1 is LGHDT, CDR2 YNNKEL, per germline (reference sequence). The CDR3 reads CASSHLAGGRTGELFF. Written as DNA, the CDR3 is TGTGCCAGCAGCCACCTAGCGGGGGGGCGGACCGGGGAGCTGTTTTTT.

The CDR3 nucleotides read TGTGCCAGCAGCCAGAGACAGAACTACAATGAGCAGTTCTTC. Translating it yields CASSQRQNYNEQFF. V and J are TRBV7-8 and TRBJ2-1, with D possibly being TRBD1 (5 bases). From germline, CDR1 is SGHVS and CDR2 FQNEAQ. The CDR3 contains 14 residues. Trimming pared 5 bases from V and 3 bases from J, leaving 11 bases between.

The chain combines TRBV9 with TRBJ2-2; TRBD2 is a possible D gene (6 bases). The germline CDR1 and CDR2 sequences are SGDLS and YYNGEE. The ends were cut back, 0 bases at V and 5 bases at J, with 20 bases in the middle. The CDR3 contains 18 residues. CDR3 sequence: CASSVGLNRGGGTGELFF. CDR3 DNA sequence: TGTGCCAGCAGCGTAGGGTTGAATCGGGGAGGTGGGACCGGGGAGCTGTTTTTT. The full variable domain, with the rest looked up from reference TRBV9 and TRBJ2-2, is DSGVTQTPKHLITATGQRVTLRCSPRSGDLSVYWYQQSLDQGLQFLIQYYNGEERAKGNILERFSAQQFPDLHSELNLSSLELGDSALYFCASSVGLNRGGGTGELFFGEGSRLTVL.

This chain uses TRBV5-1 with TRBJ2-7; 7 nucleotides match TRBD2. J gave up 2 bases and V 3 bases, and 8 bases lay outside the gene matches. Germline V lookup: CDR1 SGHRS, CDR2 YFSETQ. This CDR3 comprises 15 residues. The CDR3 DNA reads as TGCGCCAGCAGCTCCCCAAGCGGGGAAACCTACGAGCAGTACTTC. It is translated as CASSSPSGETYEQYF.

The chain joins TRBV7-9 to TRBJ1-2; a possible D gene is TRBD1 (6 bases). With 3 bases removed from V and 8 bases from J, the gap between germline ends came to 13 bases. The CDR3 spans 13 residues. CDR1 and CDR2 (germline): SEHNR, FQNEAQ (reference sequence). The CDR3 spells CASSFSGAVGYTF. CDR3 coding DNA: TGTGCCAGCAGCTTTTCAGGGGCTGTCGGCTACACCTTC.

The chain uses TRBV2 and TRBJ2-1; 8 bases fit TRBD2. The J segment lost 8 bases and the V segment lost 2 bases, leaving 8 bases of the junction unmatched. The CDR3 has 15 amino acids. Germline values: CDR1 SNHLY, CDR2 FYNNEI. The DNA for the CDR3 is TGTGCCAGCAGTGAACCCCGGGGGGGTACGTATGAGCAGTTCTTC. It specifies CASSEPRGGTYEQFF.

The V gene is TRBV24-1, the J gene TRBJ1-3; no clear D gene. In germline, CDR1 is KGHDR, CDR2 SFDVKD. The CDR3 length is 12 residues. Deletions cut 5 bases from V and 4 bases from J, with 5 bases between. CDR3: CATSARGNTIYF. The CDR3 bases are TGTGCCACCAGTGCCAGGGGAAACACCATATATTTT.

This clone was counted only a few times. CDR3 nucleotide sequence: TGTGCCAGTAGTGGGAGCGGGCCCGGGGGAGAGACCCAGTACTTC. As protein: CASSGSGPGGETQYF. The J gene is TRBJ2-5, the V gene TRBV19; possible D gene TRBD2, 6 bases. Germline CDR1 is LNHDA and CDR2 is SQIVND (reference sequence). The V gene lost 5 bases and the J gene lost 4 bases, with 17 bases spanning the gap. The CDR3 has 15 residues. The full variable domain, rest sourced from reference TRBV19 and TRBJ2-5, is DGGITQSPKYLFRKEGQNVTLSCEQNLNHDAMYWYRQDPGQGLRLIYYSQIVNDFQKGDIAEGYSVSREKKESFPLTVTSAQKNPTAFYLCASSGSGPGGETQYFGPGTRLLVL.

The chain recombines TRBV12-5 with TRBJ2-2, with D perhaps matching TRBD2 (6 bases). The CDR3 contains 14 residues. CDR1 LGHNT and CDR2 FRNRAP come from the germline V gene. The germline V and J ends were trimmed by 1 base and 4 bases, with 7 bases remaining between them. The CDR3 coding sequence is TGTGCTAGTGGTTTGGCCGGGAGCACCGGGGAGCTGTTTTTT. Translating it yields CASGLAGSTGELFF.

The chain carries TRBV28 and TRBJ2-1; maybe TRBD1 (6 bases). The CDR3 extends over 13 amino acids. Trimming took off 5 bases at V and 9 bases at J, with 14 bases between the two ends. Germline CDR1 is MDHEN and CDR2 is SYDVKM. Here the CDR3 reads CASSAYRAGEQFF. CDR3 coding DNA: TGTGCCAGCAGTGCCTACAGGGCGGGTGAGCAGTTCTTC. Complete variable domain (other parts from reference TRBV28 and TRBJ2-1): DVKVTQSSRYLVKRTGEKVFLECVQDMDHENMFWYRQDPGLGLRLIYFSYDVKMKEKGDIPEGYSVSREKKERFSLILESASTNQTSMYLCASSAYRAGEQFFGPGTRLTVL.

The chain links TRBV5-8 to TRBJ1-5; 7 bases align to TRBD1. After removal of 5 bases from V and 1 base from J, the junction contained 6 bases not matched to a gene. CDR1 is SGHTS and CDR2 is YDEGEE in the germline V gene. CDR3 length: 15 residues. The CDR3 is CASSTGAKSNQPQHF. As DNA, the CDR3 is TGTGCCAGCAGTACAGGGGCAAAAAGCAATCAGCCCCAGCATTTT.

The V gene is TRBV19, the J gene TRBJ2-3, with TRBD2 identical over 13 bases. The germline gives CDR1 LNHDA, CDR2 SQIVND (reference sequence). V lost 5 bases and J lost 0; bases outside the gene matches: 8. This CDR3 is 18 amino acids long. CDR3 coding DNA: TGTGCCAGTAGTCCCCGGACTAGCGGGGGCCGAAGCACAGATACGCAGTATTTT. Its protein product is CASSPRTSGGRSTDTQYF.

J is TRBJ2-5 and V is TRBV28; possibly TRBD2 for D (6 bases). The CDR3 consists of 14 residues. The V end lost 5 bases, the J end lost 6 bases, and 16 bases lay between the germline ends. Germline V CDR1 and CDR2: MDHEN, SYDVKM. The CDR3 region has the DNA TGTGCCAGCAGTCCCGGGACTCTCGGGAAGACCCAGTACTTC. Its translation: CASSPGTLGKTQYF. The full variable domain, rest sourced from reference TRBV28 and TRBJ2-5, is DVKVTQSSRYLVKRTGEKVFLECVQDMDHENMFWYRQDPGLGLRLIYFSYDVKMKEKGDIPEGYSVSREKKERFSLILESASTNQTSMYLCASSPGTLGKTQYFGPGTRLLVL.

CDR3 residues: CASSLRGADTQYF. CDR3 bases: TGTGCCAGCAGCTTGAGAGGCGCAGATACGCAGTATTTT. J is TRBJ2-3 and V is TRBV7-9; D gene unclear. Germline V lookup: CDR1 SEHNR, CDR2 FQNEAQ (reference sequence). The CDR3 is 13 amino acids. Trimming took off 3 bases at V and 4 bases at J, with 8 bases between the two ends.

This clone occurred a few times. V and J are TRBV12-5 and TRBJ1-3; 9 bases agree with TRBD1. The CDR3 covers 19 residues. The trim removed 5 bases at V and 6 bases at J, leaving 20 bases unmatched. The germline V gene encodes CDR1 LGHNT and CDR2 FRNRAP. The CDR3 DNA sequence: TGTGCTAGTGGTCCGGTGTCCGGGACAGGGACAAAAATAGAAAACACCATATATTTT. This gives the protein CASGPVSGTGTKIENTIYF.

This clone has only a few counts. The chain joins TRBV11-2 to TRBJ2-3; tentatively, D is TRBD2 (6 bases). Germline V gives CDR1 SGHAT, CDR2 FQNNGV. V shed 10 bases and J shed 6 bases, with 17 bases lying between them. The CDR3 length is 13 residues. This CDR3 is CATSGDLMDTQYF. The DNA of the CDR3 is TGTGCCACCTCGGGGGACCTCATGGATACGCAGTATTTT.

This chain uses TRBV5-1 with TRBJ1-2; 8 nucleotides match TRBD1. After removal of 5 bases from V and 1 base from J, the junction contained 7 bases not matched to a gene. The CDR3 totals 15 residues. Germline V gene lookup returns CDR1 SGHRS and CDR2 YFSETQ. CDR3 sequence (DNA): TGCGCCAGCAGTACCTCAGGGGGCGATAACTATGGCTACACCTTC. Translation gives CASSTSGGDNYGYTF.

The V gene is TRBV5-1, the J gene TRBJ2-7, with 7 nucleotides matching TRBD1. Trimming took 3 bases from V and 1 from J; bases not matched to a gene: 7. The germline gives CDR1 SGHRS, CDR2 YFSETQ. The CDR3 consists of 15 residues. DNA of the CDR3: TGCGCCAGCAGCTCGGGACAGTTCAGATCCTACGAGCAGTACTTC. This codes for CASSSGQFRSYEQYF. The full variable domain, in which reference TRBV5-1 and TRBJ2-7 provide the parts outside the CDR3, is KAGVTQTPRYLIKTRGQQVTLSCSPISGHRSVSWYQQTPGQGLQFLFEYFSETQRNKGNFPGRFSGRQFSNSRSEMNVSTLELGDSALYLCASSSGQFRSYEQYFGPGTRLTVT.

V gene TRBV4-2 combines with J gene TRBJ1-6; D is perhaps TRBD1 (6 bases). This CDR3 comprises 18 residues. Germline-derived CDR1 and CDR2 are LGHNA and YNFKEQ. Trimming removed 5 bases at V and 0 bases at J, with 17 bases between. This CDR3 is CASSSVAGASSYNSPLHF. The CDR3 region has the DNA TGTGCCAGCAGCTCGGTGGCGGGGGCTAGCTCCTATAATTCACCCCTCCACTTT.

J is TRBJ1-6 and V is TRBV5-7; D is uncertain. TRBV5-7 is known as an ORF, though its function is uncertain. This CDR3 contains 14 residues. Trimming pared 2 bases from V and 3 bases from J, leaving 6 bases between. CDR3 sequence (DNA): TGTGCCAGCAGCTTCGGGGACTATAATTCACCCCTCCACTTT. Amino acid sequence: CASSFGDYNSPLHF.

The chain recombines TRBV19 with TRBJ1-1; D not certain. Germline assignment: CDR1 LNHDA and CDR2 SQIVND (reference sequence). The CDR3 length is 13 residues. V lost 6 bases, J lost 3 bases, and 11 bases lay in between. The CDR3, as DNA: TGTGCCAGTAGGAGGCGTTGGGACACTGAAGCTTTCTTT. Its protein is CASRRRWDTEAFF.

J is TRBJ1-5 and V is TRBV4-1; D uncertain. Looked up from germline, CDR1 is MGHRA and CDR2 is YSYEKL. The CDR3 is 15 amino acids. The V end lost 4 bases, the J end lost 5 bases, and 15 bases lay between the germline ends. The CDR3 is CASSLGPGRDQPQHF. The CDR3 DNA sequence: TGCGCCAGCAGCCTGGGCCCCGGGAGGGATCAGCCCCAGCATTTT.

The V and J genes are TRBV7-2 and TRBJ2-2, with 8 bases matching TRBD2. The V gene's germline CDR1 is SGHTA and CDR2 FQGNSA. The CDR3 contains 15 residues. J was trimmed by 5 bases and V by 1 base; bases with no gene match: 3. The CDR3 nucleotides are TGTGCCAGCAGCTTAGGCGGGGGGTGGACCGGGGAGCTGTTTTTT. Protein sequence: CASSLGGGWTGELFF. The full variable domain, completed using reference TRBV7-2 and TRBJ2-2, is GAGVSQSPSNKVTEKGKDVELRCDPISGHTALYWYRQSLGQGLEFLIYFQGNSAPDKSGLPSDRFSAERTGGSVSTLTIQRTQQEDSAVYLCASSLGGGWTGELFFGEGSRLTVL.